The rows below give T cell receptor beta chains drawn from one sample of a study of T-cell reconstitution after alpha-beta-depleted transplantation in children. TCRdb independently ran MiXCR on the PCR reads; one entry per CDR3 protein. The sample contains 490,000 or so distinct CDR3 sequences, about 12% of which appear only once. This material consisted of PBMCs from the stem cell graft donor, taken from the stem cell graft. These receptors were collected from a human donor who donated a stem cell graft to a child with combined immunodeficiency. Each CDR3 is given with its conserved first and last residue. The D gene is left open where the match is weak. Some rows mark clone size as missing; the rest say once, few, many or name a class of expanded clone.

d_call	v_call	clone_size	j_call	cdr3_nt	cdr3_aa
TRBD2	TRBV18	few	TRBJ2-1	TGTGCCAGCTCACCTAGCGGGGATTCTGAGCAGTTCTTC	CASSPSGDSEQFF
.	TRBV6-6	few	TRBJ2-5	TGTGCCAGCAGTTACAGGGCTGGGGAGACCCAATACTTC	CASSYRAGETQYF
.	TRBV27	.	TRBJ1-1	TGTGCCAGCAGTTTGGGCTTGGACACTGAAGCTTTCTTT	CASSLGLDTEAFF
TRBD1	TRBV7-7	.	TRBJ2-2	TGTGCTAGCAGCGCCACCACACTGACAGGGGGCGGGGAGCTGTTTTTT	CASSATTLTGGGELFF
TRBD2	TRBV25-1	many	TRBJ2-1	TGTGCCAGCAGTCCCTACGCACTAGCGTCCATAGAAGCCTACAATGAGCAGTTCTTC	CASSPYALASIEAYNEQFF
TRBD2	TRBV20-1	.	TRBJ2-7	TGCAGTGCTAGCCTAGCGGGAAGGGTCTACGAGCAGTACTTC	CSASLAGRVYEQYF
.	TRBV12-3/TRBV12-4	.	TRBJ2-1	TGTGCCAGCAGTGCACTACCCCAACCCGGATACAATGAGCAGTTCTTC	CASSALPQPGYNEQFF
.	TRBV12-3/TRBV12-4	few	TRBJ1-4	TGTGCCAGCAGTTTCCAGGGTTCTGCTAATGAAAAACTGTTTTTT	CASSFQGSANEKLFF
.	TRBV4-1	.	TRBJ1-2	TGCGCCAGCAGCCAGAGGGACGCTAACTATGGCTACACCTTC	CASSQRDANYGYTF
.	TRBV3-1	.	TRBJ2-3	TGTGCCAGCAGCCAACGAATAGGACCCGATACGCAGTATTTT	CASSQRIGPDTQYF
TRBD1	TRBV4-3	many	TRBJ2-1	TGCGCCAGCAGCCAAGTCCAGGGGGCCTACAATGAGCAGTTCTTC	CASSQVQGAYNEQFF
TRBD2	TRBV4-3	.	TRBJ2-1	TGCGCCAGCAGCCCGGGACTAGCGGCGAACAATGAGCAGTTCTTC	CASSPGLAANNEQFF
TRBD2	TRBV4-3	.	TRBJ2-5	TGCGCCAGCAGCCAAGATGCACGTCCCGGCCGGGCGGGAGGTGGTGAGACCCAGTACTTC	CASSQDARPGRAGGGETQYF
TRBD1	TRBV6-5	many	TRBJ2-7	TGTGCCAGCAGTTATACAGGGGGGTACGAGCAGTACTTC	CASSYTGGYEQYF
TRBD2	TRBV5-1	.	TRBJ2-4	TGCGCCAGCAGCCTCGGGACTAGCGGGAGGCGGAACATTCAGTACTTC	CASSLGTSGRRNIQYF
TRBD2	TRBV12-3/TRBV12-4	few	TRBJ2-7	TGTGCCAGCAGTTTGACGCGGGGGTACTACGAGCAGTACTTC	CASSLTRGYYEQYF
TRBD2	TRBV5-5	many	TRBJ2-7	TGCGCCAGCAGCTTGGCTAGCGGGACCTACGAGCAGTACTTC	CASSLASGTYEQYF
.	TRBV27	.	TRBJ2-1	TGTGCCAGCAGTTTACCCGGGAAGCAGTTCTTC	CASSLPGKQFF
.	TRBV5-1	.	TRBJ1-1	TGCGCCAGCAGCTTGGTGGGGGGGGCGGTGAACACTGAAGCTTTCTTT	CASSLVGGAVNTEAFF
.	TRBV4-2	few	TRBJ2-7	TGTGCCAGCAGCCAAGGGGCGGATGAGCAGTACTTC	CASSQGADEQYF
TRBD2	TRBV12-3/TRBV12-4	few	TRBJ2-1	TGTGCCAGCAGTTCTAGTAGGCGGGAGTTGGGGGGTGAGCAGTTCTTC	CASSSSRRELGGEQFF
TRBD1	TRBV27	.	TRBJ2-1	TGTGCCAGCAGCCTGGGGACAGGGGGTTTCAATGAGCAGTTCTTC	CASSLGTGGFNEQFF
TRBD2	TRBV4-3	many	TRBJ2-3	TGCGCCAGCAGCCTGGGACTAGCGGGGGGGCTAGATACGCAGTATTTT	CASSLGLAGGLDTQYF
.	TRBV7-2	many	TRBJ2-7	TGTGCCAGCAGATCTACTTTCGCCTACGAGCAGTACTTC	CASRSTFAYEQYF
TRBD1	TRBV7-9	few	TRBJ2-2	TGTGCCAGCAGCTCAACGACAGGGTTGCGGGGGGAGCTGTTTTTT	CASSSTTGLRGELFF